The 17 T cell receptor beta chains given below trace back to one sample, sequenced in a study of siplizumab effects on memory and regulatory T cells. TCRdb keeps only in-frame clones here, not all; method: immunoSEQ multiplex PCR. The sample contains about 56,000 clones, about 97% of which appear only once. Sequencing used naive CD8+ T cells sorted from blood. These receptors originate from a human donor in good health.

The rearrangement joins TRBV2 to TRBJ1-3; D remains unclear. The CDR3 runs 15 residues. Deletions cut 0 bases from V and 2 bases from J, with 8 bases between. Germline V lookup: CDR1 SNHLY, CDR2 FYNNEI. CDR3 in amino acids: CASSEALTAGNTIYF. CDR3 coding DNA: TGTGCCAGCAGTGAAGCTCTTACAGCTGGAAACACCATATATTTT.

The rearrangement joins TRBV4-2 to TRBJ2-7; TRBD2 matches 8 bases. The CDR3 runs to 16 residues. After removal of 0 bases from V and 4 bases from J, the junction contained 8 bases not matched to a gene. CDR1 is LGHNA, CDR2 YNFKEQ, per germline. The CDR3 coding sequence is TGTGCCAGCAGCCAAGAGGGTGCCAGCGGGAGTTACGAGCAGTACTTC. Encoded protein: CASSQEGASGSYEQYF.

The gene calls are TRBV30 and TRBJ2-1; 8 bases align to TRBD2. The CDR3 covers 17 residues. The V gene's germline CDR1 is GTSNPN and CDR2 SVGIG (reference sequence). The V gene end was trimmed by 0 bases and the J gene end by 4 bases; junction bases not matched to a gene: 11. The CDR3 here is CAWSVYGRARDYNEQFF. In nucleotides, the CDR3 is TGTGCCTGGAGTGTATACGGGAGGGCTCGGGATTACAATGAGCAGTTCTTC.

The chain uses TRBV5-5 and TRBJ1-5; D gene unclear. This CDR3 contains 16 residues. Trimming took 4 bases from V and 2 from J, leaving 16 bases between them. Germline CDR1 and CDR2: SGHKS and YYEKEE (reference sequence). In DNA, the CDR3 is TGTGCCAGCAGCAAAGAAAGAAGGTTGGGCAATCAGCCCCAGCATTTT. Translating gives CASSKERRLGNQPQHF.

The CDR3 region is CASSQVEKLFF. In nucleotides, the CDR3 is TGCGCCAGCAGCCAAGTTGAAAAACTGTTTTTT. The chain couples TRBV4-1 to TRBJ1-4; D not resolved. This CDR3 contains 11 residues. V was trimmed by 1 base and J by 7 bases, leaving 1 base between them. The germline CDR1 and CDR2 sequences are MGHRA and YSYEKL.

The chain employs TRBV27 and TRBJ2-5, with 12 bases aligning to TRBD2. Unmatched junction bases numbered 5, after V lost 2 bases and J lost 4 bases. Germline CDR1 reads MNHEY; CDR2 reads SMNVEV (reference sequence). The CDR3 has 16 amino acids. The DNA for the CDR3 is TGTGCCAGCAGTTTACTAGCGGGAGGGCCGGTAGAGACCCAGTACTTC. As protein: CASSLLAGGPVETQYF.

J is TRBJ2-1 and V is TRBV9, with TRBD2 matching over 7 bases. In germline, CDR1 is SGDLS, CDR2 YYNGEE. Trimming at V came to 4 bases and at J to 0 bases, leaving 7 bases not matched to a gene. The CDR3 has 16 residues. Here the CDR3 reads CASSQLATSSYNEQFF. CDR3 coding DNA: TGTGCCAGCAGCCAACTAGCGACCTCCTCCTACAATGAGCAGTTCTTC.

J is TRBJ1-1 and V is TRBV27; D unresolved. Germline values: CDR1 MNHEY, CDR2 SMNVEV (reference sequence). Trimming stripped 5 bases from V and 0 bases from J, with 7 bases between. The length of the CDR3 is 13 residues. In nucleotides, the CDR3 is TGTGCCAGCAGTGTAACAATGAACACTGAAGCTTTCTTT. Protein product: CASSVTMNTEAFF.

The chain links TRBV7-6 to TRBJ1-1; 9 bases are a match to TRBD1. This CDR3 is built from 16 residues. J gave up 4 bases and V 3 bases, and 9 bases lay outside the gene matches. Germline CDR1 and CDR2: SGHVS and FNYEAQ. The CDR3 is CASSFSAQGATTEAFF. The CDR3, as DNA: TGTGCCAGCAGCTTTAGCGCACAGGGGGCGACCACTGAAGCTTTCTTT.

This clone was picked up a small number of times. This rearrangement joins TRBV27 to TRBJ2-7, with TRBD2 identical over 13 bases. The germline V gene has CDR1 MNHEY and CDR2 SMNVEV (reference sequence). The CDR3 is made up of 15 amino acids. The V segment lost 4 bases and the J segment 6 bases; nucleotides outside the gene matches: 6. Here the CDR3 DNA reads TGTGCCAGCAGTTGGACTAGCGGGAGTTTTTCCGAGCAGTACTTC. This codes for CASSWTSGSFSEQYF.

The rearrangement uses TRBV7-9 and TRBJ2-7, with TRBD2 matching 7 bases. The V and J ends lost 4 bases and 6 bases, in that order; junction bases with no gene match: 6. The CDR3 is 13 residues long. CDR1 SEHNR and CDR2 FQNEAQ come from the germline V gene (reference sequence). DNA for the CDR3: TGTGCCAGCAGCTCCGGGGGGTGGGGCGAGCAGTACTTC. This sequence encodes CASSSGGWGEQYF. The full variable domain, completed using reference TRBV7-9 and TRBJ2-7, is DTGVSQNPRHKITKRGQNVTFRCDPISEHNRLYWYRQTLGQGPEFLTYFQNEAQLEKSRLLSDRFSAERPKGSFSTLEIQRTEQGDSAMYLCASSSGGWGEQYFGPGTRLTVT.

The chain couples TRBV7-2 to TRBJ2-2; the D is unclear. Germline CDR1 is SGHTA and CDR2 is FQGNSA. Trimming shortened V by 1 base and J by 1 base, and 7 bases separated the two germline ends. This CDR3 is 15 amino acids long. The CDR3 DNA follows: TGTGCCAGCAGCTTAGAGACGGGGAACACCGGGGAGCTGTTTTTT. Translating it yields CASSLETGNTGELFF.

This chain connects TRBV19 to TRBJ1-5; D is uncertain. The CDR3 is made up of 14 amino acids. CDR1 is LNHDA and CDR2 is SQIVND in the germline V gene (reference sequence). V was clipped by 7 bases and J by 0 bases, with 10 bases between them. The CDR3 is CASKVRFSNQPQHF. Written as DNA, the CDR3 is TGTGCCAGTAAGGTCCGATTTAGCAATCAGCCCCAGCATTTT.

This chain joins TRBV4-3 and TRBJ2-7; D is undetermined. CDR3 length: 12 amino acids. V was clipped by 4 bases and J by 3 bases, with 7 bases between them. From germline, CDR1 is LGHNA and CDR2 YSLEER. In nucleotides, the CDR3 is TGCGCCAGCAGCCTCAGTGGCTACGAGCAGTACTTC. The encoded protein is CASSLSGYEQYF.

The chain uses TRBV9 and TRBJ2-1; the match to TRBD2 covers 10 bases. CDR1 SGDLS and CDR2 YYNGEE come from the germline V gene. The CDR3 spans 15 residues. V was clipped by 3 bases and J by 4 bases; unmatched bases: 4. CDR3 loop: CASSATSGLYNEQFF. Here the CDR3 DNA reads TGTGCCAGCAGCGCGACTAGCGGGCTTTACAATGAGCAGTTCTTC.

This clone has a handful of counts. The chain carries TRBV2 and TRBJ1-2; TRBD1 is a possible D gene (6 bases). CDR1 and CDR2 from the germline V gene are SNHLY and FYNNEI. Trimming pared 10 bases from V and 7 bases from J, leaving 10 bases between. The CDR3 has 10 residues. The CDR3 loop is CATPGVGYTF. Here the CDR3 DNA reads TGTGCCACACCAGGGGTTGGCTACACCTTC. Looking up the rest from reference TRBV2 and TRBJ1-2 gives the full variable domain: EPEVTQTPSHQVTQMGQEVILRCVPISNHLYFYWYRQILGQKVEFLVSFYNNEISEKSEIFDDQFSVERPDGSNFTLKIRSTKLEDSAMYFCATPGVGYTFGSGTRLTVV.

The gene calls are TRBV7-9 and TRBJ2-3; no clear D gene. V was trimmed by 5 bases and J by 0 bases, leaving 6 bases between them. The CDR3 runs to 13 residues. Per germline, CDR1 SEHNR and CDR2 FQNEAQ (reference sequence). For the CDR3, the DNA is TGTGCCAGCAGCATCTATAGCACAGATACGCAGTATTTT. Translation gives CASSIYSTDTQYF.